These 15 T cell receptor beta chains originate from one sample sequenced in a study of blood T cell repertoires in COVID-19. Method: immunoSEQ multiplex PCR; TCRdb's copy keeps in-frame clones and lacks some. The repertoire includes 55,000 to 75,000 clones, around 90% of them detected once, and 3.5% sits in the top ten. The specimen sequenced was peripheral blood. The receptors stem from a man aged 50 or older with active COVID-19.

The rearrangement links TRBV25-1 to TRBJ1-3; 7 bases align to TRBD1. With V trimmed by 8 bases and J by 2 bases, 6 bases remained unmatched. Per the germline V gene, CDR1 is MGHDK and CDR2 is SYGVNS. CDR3 length: 14 residues. In DNA form, the CDR3 reads TGTGCCAGCGAAGGACAGGCGGCTGGAAACACCATATATTTT. This sequence encodes CASEGQAAGNTIYF. Combining the CDR3 with reference TRBV25-1 and TRBJ1-3 gives the whole variable domain EADIYQTPRYLVIGTGKKITLECSQTMGHDKMYWYQQDPGMELHLIHYSYGVNSTEKGDLSSESTVSRIRTEHFPLTLESARPSHTSQYLCASEGQAAGNTIYFGEGSWLTVV.

CDR3 nucleotides: TGTGCCAGCAGCTCCGGGGACTTCCCGAACACAGATACGCAGTATTTT. Amino acids: CASSSGDFPNTDTQYF. V gene TRBV11-2 combines with J gene TRBJ2-3; a weak D match, TRBD2 (6 bases). CDR3 length: 16 amino acids. The germline V gene has CDR1 SGHAT and CDR2 FQNNGV. V lost 4 bases and J 2 bases, leaving 16 bases between the germline ends. The full variable domain, completed using reference TRBV11-2 and TRBJ2-3, is EAGVAQSPRYKIIEKRQSVAFWCNPISGHATLYWYQQILGQGPKLLIQFQNNGVVDDSQLPKDRFSAERLKGVDSTLKIQPAKLEDSAVYLCASSSGDFPNTDTQYFGPGTRLTVL.

The rearrangement joins TRBV4-1 to TRBJ1-2; D not resolved. The CDR3 loop spans 14 amino acids. With 0 bases removed from V and 5 bases from J, the gap between germline ends came to 10 bases. The germline CDR1 and CDR2 sequences are MGHRA and YSYEKL. CDR3 nucleotide sequence: TGCGCCAGCAGCCAAGATTTCGGCAGGTATGGCTACACCTTC. Translation: CASSQDFGRYGYTF.

This clone was seen a single time. The chain employs TRBV18 and TRBJ2-7, with D possibly being TRBD1 (6 bases). The V and J ends lost 2 bases and 3 bases respectively, with 8 bases between them. The CDR3 runs to 13 residues. Germline lookup yields CDR1 KGHSH and CDR2 LQKENI. CDR3 in DNA: TGTGCCAGCTCACCAGGGGGCGGCTACGAGCAGTACTTC. Amino acid sequence: CASSPGGGYEQYF.

The rearrangement joins TRBV6-2 or TRBV6-3 to TRBJ2-3; 10 bases line up with TRBD1. V shed 2 bases and J 3 bases; nucleotides not matched to a gene: 2. CDR1 is MNHEY, CDR2 SVGEGT, per germline. This CDR3 comprises 15 residues. CDR3 residues: CASSYPGQGTDTQYF. The CDR3 DNA is TGTGCCAGCAGTTACCCGGGACAGGGGACAGATACGCAGTATTTT.

This chain uses TRBV6-2 or TRBV6-3 with TRBJ1-5; TRBD1 matches 7 bases. Germline V CDR1 and CDR2: MNHEY, SVGEGT. After removal of 2 bases from V and 5 bases from J, the junction contained 3 bases not matched to a gene. CDR3 size: 14 residues. CDR3 DNA sequence: TGTGCCAGCAGTTACCGACAGGGTCATCAGCCCCAGCATTTT. Its protein is CASSYRQGHQPQHF.

V gene TRBV27 combines with J gene TRBJ2-7, with 8 bases identical to TRBD1. The CDR3 runs 15 residues. CDR1 and CDR2 (germline): MNHEY, SMNVEV (reference sequence). The ends lost 5 bases at V and 5 bases at J; junction bases unmatched: 11. The CDR3 sequence is CASSGPRGLKDEQYF. CDR3 coding DNA: TGTGCCAGCAGTGGTCCCAGGGGGCTCAAGGACGAGCAGTACTTC.

The gene calls are TRBV7-3 and TRBJ2-5; 10 bases are shared with TRBD2. The germline V gene has CDR1 SGHTA and CDR2 FQGTGA. CDR3 size: 14 residues. Losses at the gene ends were 5 bases for V and 7 bases for J; bases not matched to a gene: 7. CDR3 sequence reads: CASSPGLADGTQYF. In DNA, the CDR3 is TGTGCCAGCAGCCCCGGACTAGCGGATGGGACCCAGTACTTC.

This chain uses TRBV5-1 with TRBJ2-2; possible D gene TRBD1, 5 bases. The CDR3 sequence is 15 residues long. Trimming took off 1 base at V and 0 bases at J, with 7 bases between the two ends. In germline, CDR1 is SGHRS, CDR2 YFSETQ. CDR3 DNA sequence: TGCGCCAGCAGCTTGACAGGCCCGAACACCGGGGAGCTGTTTTTT. Its translation: CASSLTGPNTGELFF.

The chain links TRBV14 to TRBJ1-2; D is uncertain. Germline assignment: CDR1 SGHDN and CDR2 FVKESK. V was pared by 0 bases and J by 5 bases, with 10 bases between. This CDR3 is 14 amino acids long. The CDR3 nucleotides read TGTGCCAGCAGCCAAGATAGCAGAGGGTATGGCTACACCTTC. This sequence encodes CASSQDSRGYGYTF. The variable domain in full, completed from reference TRBV14 and TRBJ1-2, reads EAGVTQFPSHSVIEKGQTVTLRCDPISGHDNLYWYRRVMGKEIKFLLHFVKESKQDESGMPNNRFLAERTGGTYSTLKVQPAELEDSGVYFCASSQDSRGYGYTFGSGTRLTVV.

The rearrangement uses TRBV30 and TRBJ1-5; no clear D gene. This CDR3 region has 12 residues. Trimming pared 2 bases from V and 4 bases from J, leaving 6 bases between. Germline loops: CDR1 GTSNPN, CDR2 SVGIG (reference sequence). The CDR3 is CAWSRENQPQHF. In DNA, the CDR3 is TGTGCCTGGAGTAGAGAGAATCAGCCCCAGCATTTT.

The chain has TRBV6-5 and TRBJ1-3; D is unclear. The V end lost 0 bases, the J end lost 5 bases, and 8 bases lay between the germline ends. CDR3 length equals 14 residues. Germline V lookup: CDR1 MNHEY, CDR2 SVGAGI. CDR3 protein: CASSYSGERNTIYF. The CDR3 DNA sequence: TGTGCCAGCAGTTACTCTGGAGAGAGAAACACCATATATTTT.

The CDR3 sequence: CASSSRARVETQYF. Here the CDR3 DNA reads TGTGCCAGCAGCTCCCGCGCGAGGGTGGAGACCCAGTACTTC. The chain recombines TRBV11-2 with TRBJ2-5; weak D call: TRBD2 (5 bases). The V gene lost 4 bases and the J gene lost 5 bases, with 14 bases spanning the gap. The CDR3 consists of 14 residues. Germline CDR1 SGHAT, CDR2 FQNNGV.

V gene TRBV5-4 combines with J gene TRBJ2-2; tentatively, D is TRBD2 (5 bases). Germline V lookup: CDR1 SGHNT, CDR2 YYREEE (reference sequence). The CDR3 runs 15 residues. V was pared by 5 bases and J by 6 bases, with 17 bases between. CDR3 sequence: CASRRGLEEAGELFF. CDR3 nucleotides: TGTGCCAGCAGACGAGGACTCGAGGAGGCCGGGGAGCTGTTTTTT.

This sequence joins TRBV5-4 and TRBJ2-7; 9 nucleotides align to TRBD1. Unmatched junction bases numbered 2, after V lost 4 bases and J lost 0 bases. Germline CDR1 and CDR2: SGHNT and YYREEE (reference sequence). This CDR3 contains 14 residues. In DNA form, the CDR3 reads TGTGCCAGCAGCGGGACAGGGTCCTCCTACGAGCAGTACTTC. Amino acids: CASSGTGSSYEQYF.